Following are 2 T cell receptor beta chains from one sample sequenced in a study of tumor and adjacent non-tumor tissue in lung cancer. The template was RNA from unsorted bulk tissue. Distant lung tissue was collected more than 3 cm away from the tumor edge. The library came from three nested PCR rounds adapted from ARM-PCR protocols. TCRdb re-called the multiplex PCR reads through MiXCR, storing one row per CDR3 protein. The table includes about 50,000 distinct CDR3 sequences, roughly 69% detected once. The sequenced material came from distant non-tumor lung tissue. The source of these receptors is a woman aged 55-69 years with non-small cell lung cancer.

This clonotype was counted between two and nine times. With a much larger clone just one base away, this may be a read error. The V call is TRBV5-6, the J call TRBJ2-5, with D hard to call. The V gene's germline CDR1 is SGHDT and CDR2 YYEEEE. The CDR3 has 15 residues. CDR3 nucleotide sequence: TGTGTCAGCAGCCGAAGGTTCCAGACGCAAGAGACCCAGTACTTC. Translating gives CVSSRRFQTQETQYF.

For this clonotype: One end of the junction does not line up with germline, which may come from a read error. The rearrangement uses TRBV14 and TRBJ2-1; D gene unclear. The CDR3 totals 16 residues. Germline CDR1 and CDR2: SGHDN and FVKESK. This chain's CDR3 is CANSQYRKVSYNEQFF. The CDR3 nucleotides are TGTGCCAACAGCCAATATCGGAAGGTGTCCTACAATGAACAGTTCTTC.